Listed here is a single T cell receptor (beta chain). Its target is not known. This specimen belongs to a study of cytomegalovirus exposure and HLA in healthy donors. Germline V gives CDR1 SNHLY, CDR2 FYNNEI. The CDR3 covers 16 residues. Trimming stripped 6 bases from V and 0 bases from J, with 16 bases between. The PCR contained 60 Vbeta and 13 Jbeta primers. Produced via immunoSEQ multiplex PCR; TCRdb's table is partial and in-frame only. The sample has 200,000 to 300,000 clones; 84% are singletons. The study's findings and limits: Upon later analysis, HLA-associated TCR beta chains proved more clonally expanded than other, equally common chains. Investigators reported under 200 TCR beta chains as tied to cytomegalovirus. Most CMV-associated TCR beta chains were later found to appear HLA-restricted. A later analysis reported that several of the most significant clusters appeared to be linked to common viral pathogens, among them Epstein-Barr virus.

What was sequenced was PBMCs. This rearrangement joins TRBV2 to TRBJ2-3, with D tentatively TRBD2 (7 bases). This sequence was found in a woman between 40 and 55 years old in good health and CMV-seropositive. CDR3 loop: CASRRGRGASTDTQYF. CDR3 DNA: TGTGCCAGCAGGAGGGGCCGGGGGGCTAGCACAGATACGCAGTATTTT.